This T cell receptor beta chain came from a study of OX40 agonist ivuxolimab in advanced cancers. Turning to the study itself: Partial response was recorded in three patients: one hepatocellular carcinoma and two cutaneous melanoma cases. Study results and caveats: Partial responders dosed at 0.1-3.0 mg/kg displayed clonal expansion ranking among the lowest. Mean expanded clone counts were higher in CD8+ than CD4+ T cells.

This clone was seen just once. Its target is unknown. This CDR3 region has 14 residues. V was pared by 2 bases and J by 3 bases, with 3 bases of the junction left unmatched. Germline CDR1 MNHEY, CDR2 SMNVEV (reference sequence). Patients with a history of autoimmune disease or on systemic immunosuppression were excluded. Generated by immunoSEQ multiplex PCR, the TCRdb table keeps only in-frame clones and is missing some. This sample has some 78,000 clones, with approximately 86% found just once. The TCR originated in an adult with an advanced solid tumor such as melanoma, head and neck, liver or kidney cancer. J is TRBJ2-7 and V is TRBV27, with 8 bases aligning to TRBD1. The specimen was CD4+ or CD8+ T cells sorted from blood, collected in a trial of the OX40 agonist ivuxolimab. The CDR3 here is CASSLKGTGYEQYF. The CDR3 region has the DNA TGTGCCAGCAGTTTAAAGGGGACAGGCTACGAGCAGTACTTC.